This T cell receptor (beta chain) was obtained from a study of control samples from healthy donors and cancer patients. Produced via immunoSEQ multiplex PCR; TCRdb's table is partial and in-frame only. The profile shows approximately 12,000 clones, approximately 95% of them singletons. This CDR3 comprises 15 residues. Germline V gives CDR1 SNHLY, CDR2 FYNNEI. V lost 6 bases and J lost 0, with 11 bases in between. The chain has TRBV2 and TRBJ2-2; possible D gene TRBD1, 6 bases. The sample was PBMCs. The TCR was taken from a man in his sixties or seventies with head and neck cancer. The CDR3 region has the DNA TGTGCCAGCAGCGGACAGTACGCGAACACCGGGGAGCTGTTTTTT. It yields the protein CASSGQYANTGELFF.